The T cell receptor beta chain described here comes from a study of T cell clones after liver transplantation. This table comes from immunoSEQ multiplex PCR, and its TCRdb copy is limited to in-frame clones, with some not included. The sample includes roughly 73,000 clones, about four fifths of them seen just once. Sequenced material: CD4+ T cells from blood, taken before liver transplant. The clonotype originates from a human donor who received a liver transplant.

This CDR3 reads CASVVAGGTGELFF. DNA for the CDR3: TGCGCCAGCGTGGTAGCGGGAGGCACCGGGGAGCTGTTTTTT. V and J are TRBV10-2 and TRBJ2-2, with TRBD2 identical over 10 bases. Germline V lookup: CDR1 WSHSY, CDR2 SAAADI. The CDR3 covers 14 residues. After removal of 8 bases from V and 4 bases from J, the junction contained 4 bases not matched to a gene.